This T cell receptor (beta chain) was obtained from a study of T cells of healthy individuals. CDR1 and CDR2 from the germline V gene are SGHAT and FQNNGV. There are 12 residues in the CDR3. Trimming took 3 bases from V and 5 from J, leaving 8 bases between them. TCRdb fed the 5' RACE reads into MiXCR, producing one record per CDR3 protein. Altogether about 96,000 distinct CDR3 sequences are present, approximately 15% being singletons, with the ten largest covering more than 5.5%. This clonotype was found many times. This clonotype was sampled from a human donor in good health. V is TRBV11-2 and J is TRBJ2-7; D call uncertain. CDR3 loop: CASSLEVHEQYF. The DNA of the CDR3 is TGTGCCAGCAGCTTGGAAGTTCACGAGCAGTACTTC.